These T cell receptor beta chains were read from a single sample in a study of OX40 agonist ivuxolimab in advanced cancers. The assay was immunoSEQ multiplex PCR, and TCRdb's table has in-frame clones only and misses some. This table has just over 40,000 clones, approximately 90% appearing once. The specimen comprised CD4+ or CD8+ T cells sorted from blood, sampled in a trial of the OX40 agonist ivuxolimab. Source of these receptors: an adult with an advanced solid tumor such as melanoma, head and neck, liver or kidney cancer. The CDR3 runs from the conserved cysteine through the conserved F or W. The D gene is left open where the match is weak. A clone size is listed for some rows: how often the clone was seen (once, few, many), or a class if it is expanded.

. | . | TRBJ1-1 | TRBV6-6 | CASRTGDVNTEAFF | TGTGCCAGCAGAACTGGGGATGTGAACACTGAAGCTTTCTTT
. | . | TRBJ2-1 | TRBV15 | CATSRDRGGNEQFF | TGTGCCACCAGCAGAGATCGTGGGGGCAATGAGCAGTTCTTC
TRBD2 | . | TRBJ2-7 | TRBV7-9 | CASSLVTSGINEYEQYF | TGTGCCAGCAGCTTAGTCACTAGCGGAATTAACGAATACGAGCAGTACTTC
. | . | TRBJ1-5 | TRBV5-1 | CAHLGVGWCNQPQHF | TGCGCCCACTTGGGGGTGGGGTGGTGCAATCAGCCCCAGCATTTT
. | once | TRBJ1-2 | TRBV27 | CASRGVSIGVNYGYTF | TGTGCCAGCAGGGGCGTTAGTATAGGGGTTAACTATGGCTACACCTTC
. | . | TRBJ2-6 | TRBV6-5 | CASSYSGTSGANVLTF | TGTGCCAGCAGTTACTCGGGAACCTCTGGGGCCAACGTCCTGACTTTC
. | . | TRBJ2-5 | TRBV10-1 | CASSEGLEGETQYF | TGCGCCAGCAGTGAAGGCCTAGAGGGAGAGACCCAGTACTTC
TRBD1 | . | TRBJ2-7 | TRBV5-1 | CASSLLPRQGAYEQYF | TGCGCCAGCAGCTTGTTGCCTCGACAGGGAGCCTACGAGCAGTACTTC
. | . | TRBJ2-1 | TRBV5-1 | CASSLTRNEQFF | TGCGCCAGCAGCTTAACTAGGAATGAGCAGTTCTTC
. | . | TRBJ2-3 | TRBV10-1 | CASSERADTQYF | TGCGCCAGCAGTGAGCGTGCAGATACGCAGTATTTT
TRBD1 | few | TRBJ2-2 | TRBV7-3 | CASSTTWTGGTTGELFF | TGTGCCAGCAGCACGACCTGGACAGGGGGGACCACCGGGGAGCTGTTTTTT
TRBD2 | once | TRBJ2-2 | TRBV7-9 | CASSLDGTSGGELFF | TGTGCCAGCAGCTTAGACGGCACTAGCGGCGGGGAGCTGTTTTTT
TRBD1 | . | TRBJ2-1 | TRBV25-1 | CASVSRGGLRNEQFF | TGTGCCAGCGTATCGCGAGGGGGCCTGAGGAATGAGCAGTTCTTC
TRBD1 | . | TRBJ2-3 | TRBV7-9 | CASSLEPGTVVTDTQYF | TGTGCCAGCAGCTTAGAGCCAGGGACAGTTGTCACAGATACGCAGTATTTT
. | . | TRBJ1-5 | TRBV20-1 | CSAVGNQPQHF | TGCAGTGCTGTCGGAAATCAGCCCCAGCATTTT
. | . | TRBJ2-2 | TRBV5-6 | CASSHTGTPRLFF | TGTGCCAGCAGCCACACCGGGACACCGAGACTGTTTTTT
. | . | TRBJ2-5 | TRBV18 | CASSPPGGRETQYF | TGTGCCAGCTCACCACCGGGGGGGCGAGAGACCCAGTACTTC
TRBD2 | . | TRBJ2-7 | TRBV6-6 | CASSLLAGYLDEQYF | TGTGCCAGCAGTTTACTAGCGGGGTACCTGGACGAGCAGTACTTC
. | once | TRBJ2-7 | TRBV6-5 | CASSYTVGSEEQYF | TGTGCCAGCAGTTACACCGTAGGGTCGGAGGAGCAGTACTTC
. | . | TRBJ2-7 | TRBV11-2 | CASSFGRTYEQYF | TGTGCCAGCAGCTTCGGAAGGACCTACGAGCAGTACTTC
. | once | TRBJ2-1 | TRBV5-6 | CASSLGGAEQFF | TGTGCCAGCAGCTTGGGAGGGGCAGAGCAGTTCTTC
. | . | TRBJ2-5 | TRBV28 | CASSFQLQETQYF | TGTGCCAGCAGTTTTCAGCTCCAAGAGACCCAGTACTTC